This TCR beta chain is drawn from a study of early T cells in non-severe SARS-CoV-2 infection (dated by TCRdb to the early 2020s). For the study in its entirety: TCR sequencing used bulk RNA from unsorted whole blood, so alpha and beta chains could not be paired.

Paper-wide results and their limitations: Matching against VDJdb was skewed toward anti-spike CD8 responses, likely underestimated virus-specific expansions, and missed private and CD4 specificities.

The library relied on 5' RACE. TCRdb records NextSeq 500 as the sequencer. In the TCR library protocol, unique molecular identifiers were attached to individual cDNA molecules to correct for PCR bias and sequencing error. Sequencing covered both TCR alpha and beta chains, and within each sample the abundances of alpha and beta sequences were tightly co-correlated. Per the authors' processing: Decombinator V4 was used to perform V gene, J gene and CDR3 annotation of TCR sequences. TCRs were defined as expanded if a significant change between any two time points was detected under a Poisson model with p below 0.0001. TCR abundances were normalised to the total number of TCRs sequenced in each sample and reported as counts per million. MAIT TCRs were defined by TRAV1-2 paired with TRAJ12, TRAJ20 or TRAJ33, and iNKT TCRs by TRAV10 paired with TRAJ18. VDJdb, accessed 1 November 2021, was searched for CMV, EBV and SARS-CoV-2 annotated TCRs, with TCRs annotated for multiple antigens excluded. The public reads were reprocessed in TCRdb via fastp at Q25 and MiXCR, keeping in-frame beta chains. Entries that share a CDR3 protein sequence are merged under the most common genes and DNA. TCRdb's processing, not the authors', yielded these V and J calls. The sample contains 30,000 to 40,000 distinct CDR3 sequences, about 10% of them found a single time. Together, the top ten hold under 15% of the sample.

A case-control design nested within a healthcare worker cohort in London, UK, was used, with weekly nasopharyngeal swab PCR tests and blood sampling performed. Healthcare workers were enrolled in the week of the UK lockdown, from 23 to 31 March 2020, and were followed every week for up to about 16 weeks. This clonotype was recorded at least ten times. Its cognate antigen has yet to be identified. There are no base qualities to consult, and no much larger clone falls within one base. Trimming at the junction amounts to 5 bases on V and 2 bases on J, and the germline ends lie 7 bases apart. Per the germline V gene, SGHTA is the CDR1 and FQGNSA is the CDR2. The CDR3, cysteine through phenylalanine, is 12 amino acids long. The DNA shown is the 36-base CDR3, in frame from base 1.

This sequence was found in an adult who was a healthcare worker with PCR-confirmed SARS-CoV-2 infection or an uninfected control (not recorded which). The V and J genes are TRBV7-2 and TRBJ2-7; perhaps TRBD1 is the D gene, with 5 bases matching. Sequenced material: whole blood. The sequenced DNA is TGTGCCAGCAGCCCGGACACCTACGAGCAGTACTTC. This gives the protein CASSPDTYEQYF.